Below are 26 T cell receptor beta chains sequenced from a single sample in a study of long-term antiretroviral therapy in people with HIV. They ran version v3.0 of the immunoSEQ assay at survey level. Only in-frame clones appear in the TCRdb table, and some are missing; sequencing was by immunoSEQ multiplex PCR. The sample holds some 11,000 clones, about 80% seen once. The starting material was unsorted PBMCs, obtained at the start of antiretroviral therapy, before treatment. The receptors come from a man aged 25-40 years with HIV.

This clone was observed a few times. The chain combines TRBV6-6 with TRBJ2-1, with TRBD2 matching over 10 bases. CDR1 and CDR2 (germline): MNHNY, SVGAGI (reference sequence). There are 16 residues in the CDR3. The V segment lost 0 bases and the J segment 7 bases; nucleotides outside the gene matches: 6. CDR3 sequence: CASSYSASGSRNEQFF. The CDR3 DNA reads TGTGCCAGCAGTTACTCGGCTAGCGGGAGTCGTAATGAGCAGTTCTTC.

The chain is built from TRBV7-9 and TRBJ1-2, with a possible D match to TRBD1 (5 bases). Trimming stripped 2 bases from V and 4 bases from J, with 5 bases between. CDR3 size: 12 residues. In germline, CDR1 is SEHNR, CDR2 FQNEAQ (reference sequence). The CDR3 loop is CASSLQGYGYTF. As DNA, the CDR3 is TGTGCCAGCAGCTTACAGGGCTATGGCTACACCTTC.

The chain employs TRBV4-1 and TRBJ2-1; 9 nucleotides align to TRBD2. CDR1 and CDR2 from the germline V gene are MGHRA and YSYEKL. Trimming at V came to 4 bases and at J to 0 bases, leaving 10 bases not matched to a gene. This CDR3 spans 18 amino acids. The CDR3 DNA sequence: TGCGCCAGCAGCCTAAGGGGAGATAGCGGGAGCTCCTACAATGAGCAGTTCTTC. This translates into CASSLRGDSGSSYNEQFF.

The rearrangement links TRBV2 to TRBJ2-7, with 8 nucleotides matching TRBD1. Germline assignment: CDR1 SNHLY and CDR2 FYNNEI. J gave up 9 bases and V 7 bases, and 14 bases lay outside the gene matches. The CDR3 has 14 residues. The CDR3 loop is CASKVEDRVFGQYF. CDR3 DNA: TGTGCCAGCAAGGTTGAGGACAGGGTTTTCGGGCAGTACTTC.

The chain uses TRBV19 and TRBJ2-2; D remains ambiguous. Germline V gene lookup returns CDR1 LNHDA and CDR2 SQIVND (reference sequence). This CDR3 contains 14 residues. The ends were cut back, 0 bases at V and 6 bases at J, with 8 bases in the middle. DNA of the CDR3: TGTGCCAGTAGTATAGACAGGTGGTCCGGGGAGCTGTTTTTT. Protein sequence: CASSIDRWSGELFF.

The table lists this clone with a count of one. This sequence joins TRBV5-6 and TRBJ2-7, with D perhaps TRBD1 (6 bases). The CDR3 totals 15 residues. Germline lookup yields CDR1 SGHDT and CDR2 YYEEEE. V lost 0 bases and J 2 bases, leaving 12 bases between the germline ends. The CDR3 DNA sequence: TGTGCCAGCAGCTTGGTGGGGGCCAAAACCTACGAGCAGTACTTC. It yields the protein CASSLVGAKTYEQYF.

The rearrangement joins TRBV5-1 to TRBJ1-1; 7 bases align to TRBD1. CDR1 and CDR2 (germline): SGHRS, YFSETQ. Unmatched junction bases numbered 7, after V lost 4 bases and J lost 1 base. The CDR3 extends over 15 amino acids. In DNA form, the CDR3 reads TGCGCCAGCAGCGGAAGACAGGGACGGAACACTGAAGCTTTCTTT. This gives the protein CASSGRQGRNTEAFF.

V usage is TRBV10-3 and J usage is TRBJ1-3; D ambiguous. V shed 3 bases and J shed 0 bases, with 9 bases lying between them. This CDR3 has 15 amino acids. Germline V gives CDR1 ENHRY, CDR2 SYGVKD. This CDR3 reads CAISEDLGSGNTIYF. The CDR3 nucleotides read TGTGCCATCAGTGAAGATCTCGGCTCTGGAAACACCATATATTTT.

The chain couples TRBV6-1 to TRBJ2-7, with D unresolved. The CDR3 is made up of 15 amino acids. CDR1 and CDR2 from the germline V gene are MNHNS and SASEGT. Trimming left V 6 bases short and J 4 bases short, with 19 bases between. This chain's CDR3 is CASRVAFDIRYEQYF. The CDR3 DNA reads as TGTGCCAGCAGGGTTGCTTTCGACATACGGTACGAGCAGTACTTC.

V usage is TRBV5-4 and J usage is TRBJ2-7; 15 bases fit TRBD2. Trimming at V came to 4 bases and at J to 2 bases, leaving 7 bases not matched to a gene. Germline CDR1 and CDR2: SGHNT and YYREEE (reference sequence). This CDR3 is built from 17 residues. The CDR3 loop is CASSPGLAGGTPYEQYF. CDR3 bases: TGTGCCAGCAGCCCGGGACTAGCGGGGGGAACCCCCTACGAGCAGTACTTC.

This chain joins TRBV27 and TRBJ2-2, with 10 bases that match TRBD2. The germline V gene has CDR1 MNHEY and CDR2 SMNVEV (reference sequence). Trimming took 6 bases from V and 1 from J; bases not matched to a gene: 5. The CDR3 loop spans 16 amino acids. In nucleotides, the CDR3 is TGTGCCAGCAGCCGAGCTAGCGGGGGGAACACCGGGGAGCTGTTTTTT. Its protein product is CASSRASGGNTGELFF.

This clone appeared a single time. The chain employs TRBV7-6 and TRBJ2-7; D gene unclear. V was clipped by 5 bases and J by 4 bases, with 15 bases between them. From germline, CDR1 is SGHVS and CDR2 FNYEAQ. This CDR3 is 14 amino acids long. In DNA, the CDR3 is TGTGCCAGCAGCCCCAGTGGGCCTACGTACGAGCAGTACTTC. Amino acid sequence: CASSPSGPTYEQYF.

The V call is TRBV29-1, the J call TRBJ1-4; maybe TRBD1 (6 bases). The CDR3 is 12 residues long. Per the germline V gene, CDR1 is SQVTM and CDR2 is ANQGSEA. V shed 7 bases and J shed 8 bases, with 14 bases lying between them. DNA of the CDR3: TGCAGCGCACGGGACAATAGGGAAAAACTGTTTTTT. This codes for CSARDNREKLFF.

The rearrangement uses TRBV15 and TRBJ2-2, with D possibly TRBD1 on 5 matching bases. This CDR3 comprises 14 residues. CDR1 LNHNV and CDR2 YYDKDF come from the germline V gene (reference sequence). V was trimmed by 3 bases and J by 5 bases, leaving 10 bases between them. CDR3 in amino acids: CATSSQGLTGELFF. The CDR3 DNA is TGTGCCACCAGCAGCCAGGGTTTGACCGGGGAGCTGTTTTTT.

This chain uses TRBV5-1 with TRBJ2-7, with 7 bases identical to TRBD1. This CDR3 region has 11 residues. The germline CDR1 and CDR2 sequences are SGHRS and YFSETQ. J lost 6 bases, V lost 4 bases, and 1 base had no gene match. The CDR3 DNA reads as TGCGCCAGCAGCGAGGGGGCCGAGCAGTACTTC. Amino acid sequence: CASSEGAEQYF. Complete variable domain (other parts from reference TRBV5-1 and TRBJ2-7): KAGVTQTPRYLIKTRGQQVTLSCSPISGHRSVSWYQQTPGQGLQFLFEYFSETQRNKGNFPGRFSGRQFSNSRSEMNVSTLELGDSALYLCASSEGAEQYFGPGTRLTVT.

The rearrangement links TRBV9 to TRBJ1-1, with unresolved D. CDR1 and CDR2 (germline): SGDLS, YYNGEE. There are 14 residues in the CDR3. Between the trimmed V and J ends, which lost 1 base and 0 bases, there was a span of 7 bases. The CDR3 DNA follows: TGTGCCAGCAGCGTAAGGGAAATGAACACTGAAGCTTTCTTT. This sequence encodes CASSVREMNTEAFF.

The chain uses TRBV27 and TRBJ2-2; 10 bases match TRBD2. This CDR3 region has 16 residues. The J segment lost 8 bases and the V segment lost 6 bases, leaving 12 bases of the junction unmatched. The V gene's germline CDR1 is MNHEY and CDR2 SMNVEV (reference sequence). The CDR3 DNA reads TGTGCCAGCAGGTGGGCTAGCGGGAGCCTCGGGGGGGAGCTGTTTTTT. Its translation: CASRWASGSLGGELFF.

This chain uses TRBV5-1 with TRBJ1-2; 9 bases line up with TRBD1. Germline V gives CDR1 SGHRS, CDR2 YFSETQ. J lost 6 bases, V lost 4 bases, and 1 base had no gene match. This CDR3 is built from 12 residues. CDR3 amino acids: CASSRTGDGYTF. The CDR3 DNA sequence: TGCGCCAGCAGCAGGACAGGGGATGGCTACACCTTC. The full variable domain, rest sourced from reference TRBV5-1 and TRBJ1-2, is KAGVTQTPRYLIKTRGQQVTLSCSPISGHRSVSWYQQTPGQGLQFLFEYFSETQRNKGNFPGRFSGRQFSNSRSEMNVSTLELGDSALYLCASSRTGDGYTFGSGTRLTVV.

The chain joins TRBV6-4 to TRBJ2-7; D not certain. CDR1 and CDR2 (germline): MRHNA, SNTAGT. This CDR3 contains 13 residues. The germline V and J ends were trimmed by 3 bases and 3 bases, with 9 bases remaining between them. The CDR3 nucleotides read TGTGCCAGCAGTGAGTACGAGAACTACGAGCAGTACTTC. This codes for CASSEYENYEQYF.

Within the sample, this clone is medium-sized. V usage is TRBV6-6 and J usage is TRBJ2-7; 8 bases are shared with TRBD2. From germline, CDR1 is MNHNY and CDR2 SVGAGI (reference sequence). Losses at the gene ends were 0 bases for V and 4 bases for J; bases not matched to a gene: 2. The CDR3 covers 14 residues. The CDR3 loop reads CASSYSLAEYEQYF. The CDR3 bases are TGTGCCAGCAGTTACTCACTAGCGGAGTACGAGCAGTACTTC.

The chain has TRBV11-3 and TRBJ2-3, with 8 nucleotides matching TRBD1. Trimming at V came to 5 bases and at J to 3 bases, leaving 10 bases not matched to a gene. CDR1 and CDR2 from the germline V gene are SGHNT and YENEEA. There are 16 residues in the CDR3. The CDR3 DNA sequence: TGTGCCAGCAGCCGCGGACCGGGACAGGCTACAGATACGCAGTATTTT. Amino acids: CASSRGPGQATDTQYF.

The rearrangement uses TRBV5-1 and TRBJ1-6; D is unclear. Germline V gives CDR1 SGHRS, CDR2 YFSETQ. Trimming took off 3 bases at V and 7 bases at J, with 14 bases between the two ends. This CDR3 contains 15 residues. The CDR3 nucleotides are TGCGCCAGCAGCTCCAATCACCCGGGCAATTCACCCCTCCACTTT. It encodes CASSSNHPGNSPLHF.

In its sample, this clone was seen once. This sequence joins TRBV18 and TRBJ2-1; D unclear. The germline CDR1 and CDR2 sequences are KGHSH and LQKENI. The CDR3 has 12 residues. The V end was cut by 6 bases, the J end by 6 bases, with 9 bases between. The CDR3 DNA reads as TGTGCCAGCTCCCGGGCCAGCAATGAGCAGTTCTTC. Residues: CASSRASNEQFF. The complete variable domain, with remaining parts taken from reference TRBV18 and TRBJ2-1, reads NAGVMQNPRHLVRRRGQEARLRCSPMKGHSHVYWYRQLPEEGLKFMVYLQKENIIDESGMPKERFSAEFPKEGPSILRIQQVVRGDSAAYFCASSRASNEQFFGPGTRLTVL.

A single count supports this clone. The genes are TRBV29-1 and TRBJ1-4; D perhaps matches TRBD1 (6 bases). Trimming shortened V by 6 bases and J by 8 bases, and 13 bases separated the two germline ends. CDR3 size: 12 residues. Germline loops: CDR1 SQVTM, CDR2 ANQGSEA. CDR3 sequence reads: CSVVQGGEKLFF. The CDR3 bases are TGCAGCGTGGTACAGGGAGGAGAAAAACTGTTTTTT.

This chain uses TRBV6-8 with TRBJ1-4; D possibly corresponds to TRBD1 (6 bases). The CDR3 is made up of 15 amino acids. V lost 6 bases and J lost 0, with 11 bases in between. Germline CDR1 is MNHGY and CDR2 is SAAAGT. CDR3 DNA: TGTGCCAGCAGCCAGGACAGAGCAACTAATGAAAAACTGTTTTTT. As protein: CASSQDRATNEKLFF.

V usage is TRBV15 and J usage is TRBJ2-7; 7 nucleotides line up with TRBD2. The CDR3 sequence is 14 residues long. The V segment lost 5 bases and the J segment 4 bases; nucleotides outside the gene matches: 8. Germline lookup yields CDR1 LNHNV and CDR2 YYDKDF (reference sequence). The CDR3 DNA reads TGTGCCACCAGCTCTTGGGAGCGGGGTTACGAGCAGTACTTC. Protein: CATSSWERGYEQYF.